This entry describes one T cell receptor (beta chain). The CDR3 extends over 11 amino acids. Germline loops: CDR1 SQVTM, CDR2 ANQGSEA. V shed 6 bases and J shed 11 bases, with 16 bases lying between them. The authors extracted at least 6 micrograms of total RNA per sample. It was with a sample-barcoded 5' primer and a J-beta primer mix that a second PCR of roughly 7 to 12 cycles was run. The yield of each sample was at least 2.5 million CDR3-containing paired-end reads. One entry per CDR3 protein, called by TCRdb with MiXCR from the 5' RACE reads. The sample gives more than 650,000 distinct CDR3 sequences, 50% to 65% of which show up once; roughly two fifths is in the top ten. This sample was included in a study of blood T cells in healthy people across ages.

The V and J genes are TRBV29-1 and TRBJ2-5; no clear D. This sequence was found in a man at least 80 years old in good health. The sequenced sample consisted of blood. CDR3 nucleotides: TGCAGCGTCGAGAATAGTTCTGAGCAGTACTTC. Translated, it gives CSVENSSEQYF.